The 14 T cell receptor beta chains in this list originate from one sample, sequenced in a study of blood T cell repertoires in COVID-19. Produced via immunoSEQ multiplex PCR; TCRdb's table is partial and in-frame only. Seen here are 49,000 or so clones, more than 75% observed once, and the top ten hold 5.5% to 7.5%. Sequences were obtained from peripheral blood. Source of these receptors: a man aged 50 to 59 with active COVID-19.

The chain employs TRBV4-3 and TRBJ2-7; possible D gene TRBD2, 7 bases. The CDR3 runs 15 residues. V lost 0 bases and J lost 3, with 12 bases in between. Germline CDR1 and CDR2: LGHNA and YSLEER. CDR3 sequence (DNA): TGCGCCAGCAGCCAAGACCCCGGGGGGCACTACGAGCAGTACTTC. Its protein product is CASSQDPGGHYEQYF.

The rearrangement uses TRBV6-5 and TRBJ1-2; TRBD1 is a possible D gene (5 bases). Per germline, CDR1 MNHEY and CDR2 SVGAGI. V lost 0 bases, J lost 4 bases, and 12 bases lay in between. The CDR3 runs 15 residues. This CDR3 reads CASSYSIPGGYGYTF. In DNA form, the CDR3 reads TGTGCCAGCAGTTACTCGATACCGGGGGGCTATGGCTACACCTTC.

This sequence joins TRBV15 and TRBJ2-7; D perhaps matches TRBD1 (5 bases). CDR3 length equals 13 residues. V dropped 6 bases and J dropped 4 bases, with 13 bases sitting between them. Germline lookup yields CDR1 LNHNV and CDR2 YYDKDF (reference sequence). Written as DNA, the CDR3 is TGTGCCACCAGAGTAGTAGGGGATTACGAGCAGTACTTC. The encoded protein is CATRVVGDYEQYF.

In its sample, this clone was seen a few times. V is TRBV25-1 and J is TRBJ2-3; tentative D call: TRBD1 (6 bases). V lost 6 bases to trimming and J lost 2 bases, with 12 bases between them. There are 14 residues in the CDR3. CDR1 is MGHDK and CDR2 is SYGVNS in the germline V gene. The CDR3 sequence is CASRPRTATDTQYF. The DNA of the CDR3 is TGTGCCAGCAGGCCTAGGACAGCCACAGATACGCAGTATTTT. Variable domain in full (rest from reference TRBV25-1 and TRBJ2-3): EADIYQTPRYLVIGTGKKITLECSQTMGHDKMYWYQQDPGMELHLIHYSYGVNSTEKGDLSSESTVSRIRTEHFPLTLESARPSHTSQYLCASRPRTATDTQYFGPGTRLTVL.

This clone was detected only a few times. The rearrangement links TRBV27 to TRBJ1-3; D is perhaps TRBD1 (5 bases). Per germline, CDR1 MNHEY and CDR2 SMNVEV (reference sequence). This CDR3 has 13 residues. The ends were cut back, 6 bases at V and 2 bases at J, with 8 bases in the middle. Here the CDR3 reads CASRQVPGNTIYF. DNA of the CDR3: TGTGCCAGCAGACAGGTACCTGGAAACACCATATATTTT.

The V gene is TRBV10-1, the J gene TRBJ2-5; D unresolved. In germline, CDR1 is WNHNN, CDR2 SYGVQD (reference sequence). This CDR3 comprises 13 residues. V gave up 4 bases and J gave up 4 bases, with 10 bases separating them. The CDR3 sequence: CASSARFGETQYF. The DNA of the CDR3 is TGCGCCAGCAGTGCGCGGTTCGGAGAGACCCAGTACTTC.

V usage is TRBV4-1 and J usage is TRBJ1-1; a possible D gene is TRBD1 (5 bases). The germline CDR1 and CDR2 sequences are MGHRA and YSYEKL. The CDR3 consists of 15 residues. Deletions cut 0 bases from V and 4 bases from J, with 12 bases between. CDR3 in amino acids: CASSQDPQGFTEAFF. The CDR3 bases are TGCGCCAGCAGCCAAGACCCGCAGGGCTTCACTGAAGCTTTCTTT.

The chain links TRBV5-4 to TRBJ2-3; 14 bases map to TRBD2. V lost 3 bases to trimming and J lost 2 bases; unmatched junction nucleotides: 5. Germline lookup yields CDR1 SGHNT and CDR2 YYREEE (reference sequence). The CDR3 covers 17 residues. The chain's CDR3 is CASSSRTSGRLTDTQYF. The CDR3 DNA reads TGTGCCAGCAGCTCCCGGACTAGCGGGAGGCTCACAGATACGCAGTATTTT.

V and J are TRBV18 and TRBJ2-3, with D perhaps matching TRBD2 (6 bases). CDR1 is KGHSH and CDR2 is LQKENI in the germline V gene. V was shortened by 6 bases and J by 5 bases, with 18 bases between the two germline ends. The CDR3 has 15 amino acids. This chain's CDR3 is CASSQQGGPLDTQYF. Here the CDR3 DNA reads TGTGCCAGCTCCCAACAAGGAGGGCCTCTAGATACGCAGTATTTT.

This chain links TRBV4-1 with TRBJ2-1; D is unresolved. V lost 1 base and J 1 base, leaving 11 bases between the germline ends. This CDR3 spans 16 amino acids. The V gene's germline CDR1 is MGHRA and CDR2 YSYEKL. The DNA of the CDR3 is TGCGCCAGCAGCCAAGTTCTTCGGGTTTCCTACAATGAGCAGTTCTTC. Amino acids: CASSQVLRVSYNEQFF.

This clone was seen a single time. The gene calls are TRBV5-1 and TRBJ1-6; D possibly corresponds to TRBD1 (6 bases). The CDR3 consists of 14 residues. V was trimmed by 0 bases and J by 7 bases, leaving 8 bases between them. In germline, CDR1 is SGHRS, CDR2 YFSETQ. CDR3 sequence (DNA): TGCGCCAGCAGCTTGGGGGGGGGCAATTCACCCCTCCACTTT. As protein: CASSLGGGNSPLHF.

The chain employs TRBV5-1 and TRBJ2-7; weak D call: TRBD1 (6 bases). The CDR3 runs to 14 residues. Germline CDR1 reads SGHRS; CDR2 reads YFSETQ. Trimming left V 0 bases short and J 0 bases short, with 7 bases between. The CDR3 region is CASSLAGDSYEQYF. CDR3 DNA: TGCGCCAGCAGCTTGGCAGGGGACTCCTACGAGCAGTACTTC.

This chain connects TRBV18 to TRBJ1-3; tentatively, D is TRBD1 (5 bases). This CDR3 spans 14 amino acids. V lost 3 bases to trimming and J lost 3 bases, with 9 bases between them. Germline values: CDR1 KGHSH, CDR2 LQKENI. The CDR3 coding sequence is TGTGCCAGCTCACCCCCGGGGGGTGGAAACACCATATATTTT. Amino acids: CASSPPGGGNTIYF.

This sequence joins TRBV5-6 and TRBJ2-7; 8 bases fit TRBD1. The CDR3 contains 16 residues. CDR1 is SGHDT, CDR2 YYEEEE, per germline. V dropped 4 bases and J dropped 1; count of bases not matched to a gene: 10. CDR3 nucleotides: TGTGCCAGCAGCGCATCCTGGACAGGGTATTCCTACGAGCAGTACTTC. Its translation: CASSASWTGYSYEQYF.